This T cell receptor (beta chain) was captured in a study of cytomegalovirus exposure and HLA in healthy donors. As for the study in general: For the approximately 360 genotyped donors, more than 65% fell within the Caucasian-associated ancestry cluster. Study observations and caveats: There were several of the most significant clusters that appeared linked to common viral pathogens in a later analysis.

PCR primers comprised 60 Vbeta and 13 Jbeta primers. Here immunoSEQ multiplex PCR was the method, and the copy in TCRdb shows in-frame clones only, minus some. The table records hundreds of thousands of clones, roughly 70% of them present only once. CDR3 length: 14 amino acids. The germline CDR1 and CDR2 sequences are SGHTA and FQGNSA. Trimming took 5 bases from V and 4 from J; bases not matched to a gene: 6. With regard to this clone: Its antigen is still unknown.

The clonotype comes from a female donor in good health and CMV-seronegative. Sequenced material: PBMCs. This chain joins TRBV7-2 and TRBJ1-2; 8 nucleotides agree with TRBD1. The CDR3 DNA is TGTGCCAGCAGCCCGACGGGGACAGGCTATGGCTACACCTTC. Translating gives CASSPTGTGYGYTF.